Listed here are 11 T cell receptor beta chains from one sample, sequenced in a study of PD-L1 blockade in urothelial cancer. The table came from immunoSEQ multiplex PCR; TCRdb's copy has only in-frame clones and leaves some out. The table includes more than 50,000 clones, over 75% detected once. Here the sequenced sample was PBMCs, taken around atezolizumab (anti-PD-L1) treatment. The receptors originated from an older man with urothelial cancer.

This chain connects TRBV2 to TRBJ2-7; D unresolved. The V gene's germline CDR1 is SNHLY and CDR2 FYNNEI. The CDR3 contains 14 residues. The germline V and J ends were trimmed by 7 bases and 0 bases, with 13 bases remaining between them. In nucleotides, the CDR3 is TGTGCCAGCACTGGGCCTCCTCGCTCCTACGAGCAGTACTTC. Amino acid sequence: CASTGPPRSYEQYF.

The chain uses TRBV5-1 and TRBJ2-7, with D perhaps matching TRBD1 (6 bases). V was clipped by 5 bases and J by 4 bases, with 13 bases between them. This CDR3 has 13 amino acids. Germline assignment: CDR1 SGHRS and CDR2 YFSETQ. Written as DNA, the CDR3 is TGCGCCAGCAGTGGGGCAGGGGTATACGAGCAGTACTTC. The encoded protein is CASSGAGVYEQYF.

The V gene is TRBV6-1, the J gene TRBJ2-1; a weak D match, TRBD2 (6 bases). V was clipped by 6 bases and J by 8 bases, with 26 bases between them. Germline CDR1 and CDR2: MNHNS and SASEGT. CDR3 size: 17 residues. The CDR3 sequence: CASSERGWPPGVHEQFF. CDR3 sequence (DNA): TGTGCCAGCAGCGAACGGGGGTGGCCTCCGGGGGTACATGAGCAGTTCTTC.

This clone was picked up one time. V gene TRBV19 combines with J gene TRBJ2-4, with 7 nucleotides matching TRBD2. Germline CDR1 reads LNHDA; CDR2 reads SQIVND (reference sequence). Losses at the gene ends were 6 bases for V and 9 bases for J; bases not matched to a gene: 11. This CDR3 contains 14 residues. The CDR3 coding sequence is TGTGCCAGTAGCCACCGGGGGGAGCAGACCATTCAGTACTTC. It specifies CASSHRGEQTIQYF.

The chain employs TRBV28 and TRBJ1-3; TRBD1 agrees at 8 bases. This CDR3 contains 17 residues. CDR1 MDHEN and CDR2 SYDVKM come from the germline V gene. With 3 bases clipped from V and 0 bases from J, the junction kept 7 bases outside the gene matches. CDR3 sequence: CASSFAGQAYSGNTIYF. CDR3 bases: TGTGCCAGCAGTTTCGCGGGACAGGCTTACTCTGGAAACACCATATATTTT.

In DNA, the CDR3 is TGTGCCAGCAGCCCTACAGTGAACACTGAAGCTTTCTTT. Encoded protein: CASSPTVNTEAFF. The chain employs TRBV28 and TRBJ1-1; D is unclear. Trimming stripped 6 bases from V and 0 bases from J, with 8 bases between. This CDR3 comprises 13 residues. Germline CDR1 MDHEN, CDR2 SYDVKM.

This sequence joins TRBV11-2 and TRBJ1-1; the D is unclear. The length of the CDR3 is 14 residues. Trimming took 5 bases from V and 4 from J, leaving 14 bases between them. The V gene's germline CDR1 is SGHAT and CDR2 FQNNGV. The CDR3 reads CASSPGFIGTEAFF. The CDR3 DNA follows: TGTGCCAGCAGCCCAGGCTTTATAGGCACTGAAGCTTTCTTT.

The gene calls are TRBV28 and TRBJ1-4; 7 bases match TRBD1. J lost 0 bases, V lost 3 bases, and 4 bases had no gene match. CDR1 is MDHEN and CDR2 is SYDVKM in the germline V gene. CDR3 length: 16 residues. DNA for the CDR3: TGTGCCAGCAGTTTGTCCCAGGGGGCAACTAATGAAAAACTGTTTTTT. Protein product: CASSLSQGATNEKLFF. The full variable domain, completed using reference TRBV28 and TRBJ1-4, is DVKVTQSSRYLVKRTGEKVFLECVQDMDHENMFWYRQDPGLGLRLIYFSYDVKMKEKGDIPEGYSVSREKKERFSLILESASTNQTSMYLCASSLSQGATNEKLFFGSGTQLSVL.

This clone occurred once. The chain is built from TRBV7-9 and TRBJ2-3; 7 bases are shared with TRBD1. The CDR3 runs to 15 residues. V trimming: 1 base; J trimming: 2 bases; junction bases outside the gene matches: 3. Germline CDR1 SEHNR, CDR2 FQNEAQ (reference sequence). The CDR3 loop reads CASSLGQGFTDTQYF. Written as DNA, the CDR3 is TGTGCCAGCAGCTTAGGACAGGGTTTCACAGATACGCAGTATTTT.

The chain combines TRBV6-1 with TRBJ2-1; possibly TRBD2 for D (6 bases). V lost 4 bases, J lost 3 bases, and 7 bases lay in between. This CDR3 region has 13 residues. Germline CDR1 MNHNS, CDR2 SASEGT. In DNA form, the CDR3 reads TGTGCCAGCAGTGTCGGGGGCTACAATGAGCAGTTCTTC. It encodes CASSVGGYNEQFF.

CDR3 DNA sequence: TGTGCCAGCAGTAACCCGGGAACTATGAACACTGAAGCTTTCTTT. It codes for CASSNPGTMNTEAFF. The rearrangement links TRBV6-6 to TRBJ1-1; no definite D call. Per germline, CDR1 MNHNY and CDR2 SVGAGI (reference sequence). V was clipped by 5 bases and J by 0 bases, with 13 bases between them. The CDR3 runs to 15 residues.